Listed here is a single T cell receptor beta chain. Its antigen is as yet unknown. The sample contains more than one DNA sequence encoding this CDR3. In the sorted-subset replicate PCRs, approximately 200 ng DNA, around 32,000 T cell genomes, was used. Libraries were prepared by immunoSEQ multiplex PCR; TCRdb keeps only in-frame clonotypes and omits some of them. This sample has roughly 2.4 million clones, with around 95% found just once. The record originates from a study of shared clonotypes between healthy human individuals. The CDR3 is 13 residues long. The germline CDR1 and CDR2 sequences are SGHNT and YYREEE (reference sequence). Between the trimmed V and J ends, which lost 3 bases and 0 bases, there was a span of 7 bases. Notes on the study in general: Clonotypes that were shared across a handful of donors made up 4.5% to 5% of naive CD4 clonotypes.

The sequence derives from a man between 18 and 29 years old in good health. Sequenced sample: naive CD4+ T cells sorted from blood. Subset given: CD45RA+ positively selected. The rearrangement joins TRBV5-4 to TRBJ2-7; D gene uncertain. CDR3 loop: CASSSDSSYEQYF. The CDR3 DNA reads TGTGCCAGCAGCTCCGACTCCTCCTACGAGCAGTACTTC.